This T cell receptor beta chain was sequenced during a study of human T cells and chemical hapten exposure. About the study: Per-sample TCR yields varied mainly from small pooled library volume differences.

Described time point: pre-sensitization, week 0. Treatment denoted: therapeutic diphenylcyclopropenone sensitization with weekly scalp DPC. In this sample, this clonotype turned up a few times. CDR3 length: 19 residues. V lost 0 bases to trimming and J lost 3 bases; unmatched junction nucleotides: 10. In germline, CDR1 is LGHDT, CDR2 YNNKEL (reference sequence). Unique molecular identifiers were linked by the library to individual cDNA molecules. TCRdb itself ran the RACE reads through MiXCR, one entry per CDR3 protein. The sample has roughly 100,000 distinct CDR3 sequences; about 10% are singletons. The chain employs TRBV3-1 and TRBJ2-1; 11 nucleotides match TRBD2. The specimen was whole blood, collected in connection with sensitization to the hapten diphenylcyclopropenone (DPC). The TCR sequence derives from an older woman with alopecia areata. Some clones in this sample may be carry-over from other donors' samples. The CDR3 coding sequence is TGTGCCAGCAGCCAAGATGTGACTAGCGGGGCCCATGGCTACAATGAGCAGTTCTTC. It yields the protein CASSQDVTSGAHGYNEQFF.